The 19 T cell receptor beta chains below come from one sample, sequenced in a study of T cell responses to AZD1222 COVID-19 vaccine. Some clones are missing from TCRdb's copy, which holds only in-frame ones; the method was immunoSEQ multiplex PCR. This sample carries about 110,000 clones, just under 95% of them seen once, and the ten largest clones take more than 2%. Sequences were derived from peripheral blood, sampled on day 0 of AZD1222 vaccination. The source is an adult in good health.

The chain employs TRBV9 and TRBJ1-2, with D perhaps TRBD1 (6 bases). The CDR3 runs 15 residues. The germline V and J ends were trimmed by 4 bases and 2 bases, with 15 bases remaining between them. CDR1 is SGDLS, CDR2 YYNGEE, per germline. The CDR3 nucleotides are TGTGCCAGCAGCCCGAGGGGGGGGGCGAACTATGGCTACACCTTC. This sequence encodes CASSPRGGANYGYTF.

The chain uses TRBV2 and TRBJ1-4; D is possibly TRBD1 (6 bases). The CDR3 consists of 13 residues. V was clipped by 6 bases and J by 6 bases, with 11 bases between them. The germline CDR1 and CDR2 sequences are SNHLY and FYNNEI. The CDR3 here is CASRWGADEKLFF. The CDR3 DNA is TGTGCCAGCAGGTGGGGGGCTGATGAAAAACTGTTTTTT.

Only one count was recorded for this clone. V gene TRBV6-6 combines with J gene TRBJ1-3; 11 positions match TRBD1. The V and J ends lost 5 bases and 3 bases, in that order; junction bases with no gene match: 3. Germline V CDR1 and CDR2: MNHNY, SVGAGI (reference sequence). The CDR3 covers 15 residues. The CDR3 loop is CASSGQGAGGNTIYF. The CDR3 coding sequence is TGTGCCAGCAGTGGACAGGGGGCTGGTGGAAACACCATATATTTT.

DNA for the CDR3: TGTGCCAGCAGCTTAGTAGTGGGACAGGGGCGGGAAGCTTTCTTT. Protein product: CASSLVVGQGREAFF. The chain has TRBV7-8 and TRBJ1-1, with TRBD1 identical over 10 bases. Germline-derived CDR1 and CDR2 are SGHVS and FQNEAQ. The trim removed 1 base at V and 8 bases at J, leaving 7 bases unmatched. The CDR3 runs 15 residues.

The V gene is TRBV11-3, the J gene TRBJ1-1, with a tentative D call TRBD1 (6 bases). CDR1 is SGHNT and CDR2 is YENEEA in the germline V gene. V lost 0 bases and J 8 bases, leaving 10 bases between the germline ends. The CDR3 covers 13 residues. The CDR3 DNA reads as TGTGCCAGCAGCTTAGATAGCGGACAGGAAGCTTTCTTT. Amino acids: CASSLDSGQEAFF.

The V gene is TRBV6-6, the J gene TRBJ2-5; possibly TRBD2 for D (5 bases). The germline V gene has CDR1 MNHNY and CDR2 SVGAGI (reference sequence). Trimming removed 2 bases from V and 2 bases from J, with 15 bases in between. This CDR3 has 16 amino acids. The chain's CDR3 is CASSYAGASNQETQYF. The CDR3 nucleotides are TGTGCCAGCAGTTACGCGGGCGCAAGCAATCAAGAGACCCAGTACTTC.

Here the CDR3 reads CASSQGRLNTEAFF. CDR3 nucleotide sequence: TGCGCCAGCAGCCAGGGCAGATTGAACACTGAAGCTTTCTTT. The chain couples TRBV4-3 to TRBJ1-1; D uncertain. The germline V gene encodes CDR1 LGHNA and CDR2 YSLEER. V was cut by 3 bases and J by 0 bases, with 8 bases left in between. There are 14 residues in the CDR3.

This chain joins TRBV7-8 and TRBJ1-3; TRBD1 agrees at 7 bases. The germline V gene has CDR1 SGHVS and CDR2 FQNEAQ. V lost 2 bases, J lost 0 bases, and 16 bases stayed unmatched. The CDR3 sequence is 20 residues long. This chain's CDR3 is CASSLRNPGQRRLSGNTIYF. CDR3 nucleotide sequence: TGTGCCAGCAGCTTACGCAATCCGGGACAGCGCCGTCTCTCTGGAAACACCATATATTTT.

This clone has just a few counts. The rearrangement joins TRBV30 to TRBJ1-2; 7 positions agree with TRBD1. CDR3 size: 15 residues. V was clipped by 1 base and J by 3 bases; unmatched bases: 8. In germline, CDR1 is GTSNPN, CDR2 SVGIG (reference sequence). The CDR3 is CAWSAGAGGHYGYTF. The CDR3 DNA sequence: TGTGCCTGGAGTGCTGGAGCAGGGGGACACTATGGCTACACCTTC.

This chain connects TRBV7-3 to TRBJ1-3; D gene unclear. V gave up 3 bases and J gave up 11 bases, with 41 bases separating them. The CDR3 totals 22 residues. Germline CDR1 is SGHTA and CDR2 is FQGTGA. The CDR3 DNA reads as TGTGCCAGCAGCTTGGATTGTTTAATTTTTGCGGAGGTGTCGCGGCTCCGCGGTTCCATATATTTT. It encodes CASSLDCLIFAEVSRLRGSIYF.

The rearrangement uses TRBV5-4 and TRBJ1-6; the D is unclear. Deletions cut 2 bases from V and 7 bases from J, with 4 bases between. The CDR3 has 12 residues. In germline, CDR1 is SGHNT, CDR2 YYREEE (reference sequence). The CDR3 spells CASSLPNSPLHF. As DNA, the CDR3 is TGTGCCAGCAGCTTACCCAATTCACCCCTCCACTTT. The full variable domain, with the rest looked up from reference TRBV5-4 and TRBJ1-6, is ETGVTQSPTHLIKTRGQQVTLRCSSQSGHNTVSWYQQALGQGPQFIFQYYREEENGRGNFPPRFSGLQFPNYSSELNVNALELDDSALYLCASSLPNSPLHFGNGTRLTVT.

This clone was detected only once. The chain employs TRBV29-1 and TRBJ1-1, with 9 positions matching TRBD1. J gave up 6 bases and V 6 bases, and 8 bases lay outside the gene matches. Germline values: CDR1 SQVTM, CDR2 ANQGSEA. This CDR3 region has 13 residues. The CDR3 region is CSVGQGKSPEAFF. CDR3 sequence (DNA): TGCAGCGTCGGACAGGGGAAGTCTCCTGAAGCTTTCTTT.

The V and J genes are TRBV28 and TRBJ2-5; 9 positions match TRBD1. Germline V gene sequence: CDR1 MDHEN, CDR2 SYDVKM. J lost 5 bases, V lost 3 bases, and 4 bases had no gene match. The CDR3 runs to 14 residues. This CDR3 reads CASSLTGGIETQYF. DNA of the CDR3: TGTGCCAGCAGTTTGACAGGGGGGATTGAGACCCAGTACTTC.

V and J are TRBV9 and TRBJ1-4; 8 positions agree with TRBD1. CDR1 is SGDLS and CDR2 is YYNGEE in the germline V gene. V trimming: 4 bases; J trimming: 7 bases; junction bases outside the gene matches: 18. The CDR3 covers 18 residues. CDR3: CASSTSGQGPRTGEKLFF. CDR3 DNA sequence: TGTGCCAGCAGCACGTCAGGACAGGGTCCTAGAACGGGTGAAAAACTGTTTTTT.

The chain joins TRBV6-5 to TRBJ1-5; D is possibly TRBD1 (5 bases). Trimming took off 5 bases at V and 4 bases at J, with 9 bases between the two ends. In germline, CDR1 is MNHEY, CDR2 SVGAGI. There are 13 residues in the CDR3. This chain's CDR3 is CASSRGTNQPQHF. The CDR3 DNA sequence: TGTGCCAGCAGTAGGGGTACTAATCAGCCCCAGCATTTT.

V and J are TRBV12-3 or TRBV12-4 and TRBJ1-1; 9 bases map to TRBD1. The CDR3 covers 13 residues. With V trimmed by 9 bases and J by 4 bases, 6 bases remained unmatched. CDR3: CASGTGWFTEAFF. CDR3 nucleotides: TGTGCCAGTGGGACAGGGTGGTTCACTGAAGCTTTCTTT.

The CDR3 loop reads CASSPARDSPLHF. The CDR3 DNA is TGTGCCAGCAGCCCAGCAAGGGATTCACCCCTCCACTTT. V is TRBV5-4 and J is TRBJ1-6, with no clear D. This CDR3 spans 13 amino acids. Germline CDR1 and CDR2: SGHNT and YYREEE (reference sequence). V was trimmed by 4 bases and J by 8 bases, leaving 10 bases between them. Drawing the rest from reference TRBV5-4 and TRBJ1-6, the complete variable domain is ETGVTQSPTHLIKTRGQQVTLRCSSQSGHNTVSWYQQALGQGPQFIFQYYREEENGRGNFPPRFSGLQFPNYSSELNVNALELDDSALYLCASSPARDSPLHFGNGTRLTVT.

The V and J genes are TRBV12-3 or TRBV12-4 and TRBJ2-7; D may be TRBD1 (6 bases). The germline V and J ends were trimmed by 6 bases and 7 bases, with 10 bases remaining between them. CDR3 size: 11 residues. CDR3 in amino acids: CASSLTGEQYF. The CDR3 coding sequence is TGTGCCAGCAGCCTAACAGGGGAGCAGTACTTC.

The gene calls are TRBV5-1 and TRBJ1-1; maybe TRBD1 (6 bases). The V and J ends lost 0 bases and 3 bases respectively, with 15 bases between them. The germline gives CDR1 SGHRS, CDR2 YFSETQ. The CDR3 is 16 residues long. The CDR3 spells CASSLAGGRGDTEAFF. CDR3 nucleotides: TGCGCCAGCAGCTTGGCCGGGGGGCGCGGGGACACTGAAGCTTTCTTT.